The 6 T cell receptor beta chains listed next were all sequenced from one sample in a study of blood T cell repertoires in COVID-19 (dated by TCRdb to between 2020 and 2021). Library construction relied on the immunoSEQ multiplex PCR assay. The table comes from immuneACCESS by way of TCRdb, which keeps in-frame sequences with V and J called. Part of the clones is missing from these tables; in studies checked, under half for an unresolved V gene and the rest for unknown reasons. The sample profile shows over 200,000 clones; around 84% of them were found once. Together, the top ten hold 5% to 6.5% of the sample. Sequences were obtained from peripheral blood. These receptors all come from a man older than 75 with acute or convalescent COVID-19.

The chain has TRBV23-1 and TRBJ1-4; maybe TRBD1 (6 bases). TRBV23-1 is an open reading frame, and its role is uncertain. There are 16 residues in the CDR3. Trimming took off 4 bases at V and 0 bases at J, with 12 bases between the two ends. CDR3 protein: CASSRVDSATNEKLFF. The DNA of the CDR3 is TGCGCCAGCAGTCGCGTGGACAGCGCAACTAATGAAAAACTGTTTTTT.

V usage is TRBV29-1 and J usage is TRBJ2-7, with D possibly being TRBD2 (5 bases). The CDR3 has 11 residues. The V end lost 3 bases, the J end lost 5 bases, and 8 bases lay between the germline ends. Per germline, CDR1 SQVTM and CDR2 ANQGSEA. CDR3 bases: TGCAGCGTTGATTCGGGGAACGAGCAGTACTTC. Its translation: CSVDSGNEQYF.

The chain employs TRBV7-8 and TRBJ2-5, with D unclear. With 5 bases removed from V and 2 bases from J, the gap between germline ends came to 6 bases. This CDR3 has 12 residues. CDR1 is SGHVS and CDR2 is FQNEAQ in the germline V gene. The CDR3 DNA is TGTGCCAGCAGCCCCCTACAAGAGACCCAGTACTTC. Its translation: CASSPLQETQYF. Supplemented by reference TRBV7-8 and TRBJ2-5, the full variable domain reads GAGVSQSPRYKVAKRGQDVALRCDPISGHVSLFWYQQALGQGPEFLTYFQNEAQLDKSGLPSDRFFAERPEGSVSTLKIQRTQQEDSAVYLCASSPLQETQYFGPGTRLLVL.

This clone appeared a few times. V is TRBV27 and J is TRBJ2-5; 7 bases are a match to TRBD1. Germline V CDR1 and CDR2: MNHEY, SMNVEV (reference sequence). This CDR3 is 14 amino acids long. V was pared by 6 bases and J by 2 bases, with 6 bases of the junction left unmatched. The CDR3 bases are TGTGCCAGCAGACCCTCGGGACAGCAAGAGACCCAGTACTTC. It specifies CASRPSGQQETQYF.

The chain employs TRBV7-9 and TRBJ2-5; 12 bases are shared with TRBD1. CDR1 and CDR2 (germline): SEHNR, FQNEAQ (reference sequence). The CDR3 has 15 amino acids. V shed 4 bases and J 5 bases; nucleotides not matched to a gene: 5. Written as DNA, the CDR3 is TGTGCCAGCAGCTCGGGACAGGGGGCACAGGAGACCCAGTACTTC. Encoded protein: CASSSGQGAQETQYF.

The chain uses TRBV27 and TRBJ2-7, with 8 bases lining up with TRBD2. V shed 3 bases and J 5 bases; nucleotides not matched to a gene: 6. Germline V lookup: CDR1 MNHEY, CDR2 SMNVEV (reference sequence). The length of the CDR3 is 14 residues. CDR3: CASSFRGGPNEQYF. CDR3 in DNA: TGTGCCAGCAGTTTCCGGGGGGGTCCCAACGAGCAGTACTTC.